The 10 T cell receptor beta chains below come from one sample, sequenced in a study of T cell repertoires in cytomegalovirus infection. Via MiXCR, TCRdb re-called the reads, giving one row per CDR3 protein. The table has 450,000 to 550,000 distinct CDR3 sequences, 16% seen once. Source material: CD8+ T cells from PBMCs. All receptors derive from a human donor in good health (CMV status not recorded). Some clones in this sample may be carry-over from other donors' samples.

This clonotype was detected ten times or more. The CDR3 DNA follows: TGTGCCAGCACGTGGCTAGGGAGAGAAGAGACCCAGTACTTC. It is translated as CASTWLGREETQYF. The chain recombines TRBV6-1 with TRBJ2-5, with TRBD2 as a possible D gene (5 bases). V gave up 7 bases and J gave up 3 bases, with 15 bases separating them. The CDR3 contains 14 residues. The V gene's germline CDR1 is MNHNS and CDR2 SASEGT.

The V gene is TRBV27, the J gene TRBJ2-6; unclear D gene. The CDR3 length is 14 residues. V was cut by 5 bases and J by 1 base, with 6 bases left in between. In germline, CDR1 is MNHEY, CDR2 SMNVEV (reference sequence). CDR3: CASSKLSGANVLTF. CDR3 sequence (DNA): TGTGCCAGCAGTAAACTTTCTGGGGCCAACGTCCTGACTTTC.

In this sample, this clonotype turned up a few times. This sequence joins TRBV29-1 and TRBJ2-2; 8 nucleotides agree with TRBD2. Germline V gene lookup returns CDR1 SQVTM and CDR2 ANQGSEA. Trimming removed 1 base from V and 0 bases from J; junction bases left unmatched: 10. The CDR3 totals 18 residues. CDR3 bases: TGCAGCGTTGAAGCGGGGGGGGGAGGGGGAGCGAACACCGGGGAGCTGTTTTTT. Residues: CSVEAGGGGGANTGELFF.

The table lists this clonotype with many counts. This rearrangement joins TRBV29-1 to TRBJ1-5; the match to TRBD1 covers 8 bases. Per germline, CDR1 SQVTM and CDR2 ANQGSEA. The CDR3 length is 14 residues. V lost 5 bases to trimming and J lost 5 bases; unmatched junction nucleotides: 8. In nucleotides, the CDR3 is TGCAGCGTTTCCGACAGGGGATTAGATCAGCCCCAGCATTTT. It yields the protein CSVSDRGLDQPQHF. Drawing the rest from reference TRBV29-1 and TRBJ1-5, the complete variable domain is SAVISQKPSRDICQRGTSLTIQCQVDSQVTMMFWYRQQPGQSLTLIATANQGSEATYESGFVIDKFPISRPNLTFSTLTVSNMSPEDSSIYLCSVSDRGLDQPQHFGDGTRLSIL.

The chain carries TRBV19 and TRBJ2-7; 9 bases match TRBD2. V shed 6 bases and J 2 bases; nucleotides not matched to a gene: 8. Looked up from germline, CDR1 is LNHDA and CDR2 is SQIVND (reference sequence). This CDR3 spans 15 amino acids. The CDR3 spells CASSILAGSTYEQYF. The CDR3 coding sequence is TGTGCCAGTAGCATTCTAGCGGGATCCACCTACGAGCAGTACTTC.

This clonotype has a count of ten or more. This rearrangement joins TRBV28 to TRBJ1-5; D is uncertain. The CDR3 is 15 amino acids. Per the germline V gene, CDR1 is MDHEN and CDR2 is SYDVKM. V shed 5 bases and J shed 2 bases, with 13 bases lying between them. CDR3 DNA sequence: TGTGCCAGCAGTCCCCTCCCGCAGGGCAATCAGCCCCAGCATTTT. Protein sequence: CASSPLPQGNQPQHF.

The V call is TRBV7-6, the J call TRBJ1-1; D is possibly TRBD1 (6 bases). Trimming stripped 4 bases from V and 3 bases from J, with 21 bases between. This CDR3 has 17 residues. Germline assignment: CDR1 SGHVS and CDR2 FNYEAQ. CDR3 in amino acids: CASSSIRGARTDTEAFF. The CDR3 bases are TGTGCCAGCAGCTCTATCCGGGGGGCCAGGACAGACACTGAAGCTTTCTTT.

This clonotype was detected a few times. V gene TRBV20-1 combines with J gene TRBJ1-1; a possible D gene is TRBD1 (5 bases). The CDR3 contains 14 residues. V was pared by 2 bases and J by 3 bases, with 13 bases between. Germline values: CDR1 DFQATT, CDR2 SNEGSKA (reference sequence). CDR3 amino acids: CSARIAGLDTEAFF. The CDR3 coding sequence is TGCAGTGCTAGAATCGCGGGGCTGGACACTGAAGCTTTCTTT.

With regard to this clonotype: This sequence may be a read error, since a much larger clone differs from it by one base. This rearrangement joins TRBV7-6 to TRBJ2-5; TRBD1 matches at 9 bases. The germline gives CDR1 SGHVS, CDR2 FNYEAQ. The length of the CDR3 is 16 residues. The DNA for the CDR3 is TGTGCCAGCAGACCTCCGGGACAGGGTATCCAAGAGACCCCGTACTTC. Amino acids: CASRPPGQGIQETPYF.

This clonotype was seen a single time. A much larger clone lies a single base off, so this may be a read error. The gene calls are TRBV7-9 and TRBJ2-1; D not certain. The CDR3 is 14 amino acids. Germline CDR1 is SEHNR and CDR2 is FQNEAQ (reference sequence). CDR3 sequence: CASSLAGKGNVQFF. The CDR3 nucleotides are TGTGCCAGCAGCTTAGCGGGAAAAGGCAATGTGCAGTTCTTC.